A few counts support the clone carrying this TCR beta chain. Antigen: not known. Using immunoSEQ multiplex PCR, the repertoire was profiled, and TCRdb retains in-frame clones only, with some absent. The table includes 65,000 to 70,000 clones, 87% detected once. This sample was taken from a study of OX40 agonist ivuxolimab in advanced cancers. Study at large: Every 2 weeks, patients got intravenous ivuxolimab at one of six dose levels (0.01-10 mg/kg).

Deletions cut 5 bases from V and 5 bases from J, with 12 bases between. Germline-derived CDR1 and CDR2 are SNHLY and FYNNEI. The CDR3 sequence is 13 residues long. Overall study findings and caveats: No determination was made of the antigen specificity of the expanded peripheral T cells. Both CD4+ and CD8+ T cell populations in blood had undergone clonal expansion by week 6 at 0.1 to 3.0 mg/kg.

The source material was CD4+ or CD8+ T cells sorted from blood, sampled in a trial of the OX40 agonist ivuxolimab. The V gene is TRBV2, the J gene TRBJ1-2; no reliable D call. The TCR comes from an adult with an advanced solid tumor such as melanoma, head and neck, liver or kidney cancer. The CDR3 nucleotides read TGTGCCAGCAGTTTGGACCTTTTTTATGGCTACACCTTC. Amino acids: CASSLDLFYGYTF.